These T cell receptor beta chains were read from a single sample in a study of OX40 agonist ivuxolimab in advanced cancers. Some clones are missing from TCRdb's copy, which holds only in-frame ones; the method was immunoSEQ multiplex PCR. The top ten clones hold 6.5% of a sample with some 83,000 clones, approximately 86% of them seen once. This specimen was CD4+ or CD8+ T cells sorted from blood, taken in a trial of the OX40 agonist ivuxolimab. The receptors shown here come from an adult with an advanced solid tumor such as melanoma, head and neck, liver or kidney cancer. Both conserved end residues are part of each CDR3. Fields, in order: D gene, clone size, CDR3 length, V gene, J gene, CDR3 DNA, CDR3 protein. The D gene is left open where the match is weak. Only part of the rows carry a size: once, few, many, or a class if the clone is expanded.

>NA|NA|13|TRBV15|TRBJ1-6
TGTGCCACCAGCAGAGATAGTTCCTCACCCCTCCACTTT
CATSRDSSSPLHF
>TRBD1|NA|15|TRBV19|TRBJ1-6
TGTGCCAGTAGTGGACAGGGGGCAGGAAATTCACCCCTCCACTTT
CASSGQGAGNSPLHF
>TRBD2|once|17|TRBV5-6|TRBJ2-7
TGTGCCAGCAGCTGGCTCGGGCTAGCGGGCCCCCCATACGAGCAGTACTTC
CASSWLGLAGPPYEQYF
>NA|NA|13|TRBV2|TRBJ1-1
TGTGCCAGCAGACAGATTATGAACACTGAAGCTTTCTTT
CASRQIMNTEAFF
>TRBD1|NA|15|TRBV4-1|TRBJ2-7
TGCGCCAGCAGCCAAGGCGGGACAGGGTACTCCGAGCAGTACTTC
CASSQGGTGYSEQYF
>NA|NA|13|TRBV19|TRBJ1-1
TGTGCCAGTAGTATAAAGGGGCGCTCTGAAGCTTTCTTT
CASSIKGRSEAFF
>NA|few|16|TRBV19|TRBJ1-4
TGTGCCAGTAGACCGTCCGGACAGATAACTAATGAAAAACTGTTTTTT
CASRPSGQITNEKLFF
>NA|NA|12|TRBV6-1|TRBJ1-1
TGTGCCAGCAGTTTTATGGGCACTGAAGCTTTCTTT
CASSFMGTEAFF
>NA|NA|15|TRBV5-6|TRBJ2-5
TGTGCCAGCAGCTTACAGGGAGGGGTGACGGAGACCCAGTACTTC
CASSLQGGVTETQYF
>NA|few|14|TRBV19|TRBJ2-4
TGTGCCAGTTCAACAGGGAAGGCCAAAAACATTCAGTACTTC
CASSTGKAKNIQYF
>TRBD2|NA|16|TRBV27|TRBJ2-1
TGTGCCAGCAGCCTCGAAGCGGGAGTAGCCTACAATGAGCAGTTCTTC
CASSLEAGVAYNEQFF
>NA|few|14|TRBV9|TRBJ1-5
TGTGCCAGCAGCTCCCCGGGAGCGGATCAGCCCCAGCATTTT
CASSSPGADQPQHF
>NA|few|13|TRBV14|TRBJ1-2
TGTGCCAGCAGCCAAGGAACGTCTTGGGGCTACACCTTC
CASSQGTSWGYTF
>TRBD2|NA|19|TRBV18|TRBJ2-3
TGTGCCAGCCTAAGAAACCGCGGGACTAGCGGGAGACGCACAGATACGCAGTATTTT
CASLRNRGTSGRRTDTQYF
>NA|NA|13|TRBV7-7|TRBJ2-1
TGTGCTAGCAGCTTAAGGCTGGGGAATGAGCAGTTCTTC
CASSLRLGNEQFF
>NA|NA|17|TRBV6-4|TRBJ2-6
TGTGCCAGCAGCGTATCAGGCAGGTCCTCTGGGGCCAACGTCCTGACTTTC
CASSVSGRSSGANVLTF
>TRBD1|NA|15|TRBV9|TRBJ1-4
TGTGCCAGCAGCCCCGGGGACAGTTCTCTTGAAAAACTGTTTTTT
CASSPGDSSLEKLFF
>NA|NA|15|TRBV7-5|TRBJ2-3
TGTGCCAGAAGCTTAGGGGACAGCTACACAGATACGCAGTATTTT
CARSLGDSYTDTQYF
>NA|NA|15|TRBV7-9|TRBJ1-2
TGTGCCAGCAGCTTATCAGGGAAGGCCAACTATGGCTACACCTTC
CASSLSGKANYGYTF
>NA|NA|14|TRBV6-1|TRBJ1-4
TGTGCCAGCAGTGGGGAAATGGATAATGAAAAACTGTTTTTT
CASSGEMDNEKLFF
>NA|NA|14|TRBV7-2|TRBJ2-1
TGTGCCAGCAGCTCCACAACTAGCCCCGAGGCTCTGTTCTTC
CASSSTTSPEALFF
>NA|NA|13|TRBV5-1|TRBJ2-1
TGCGCCAGCAGCCAGGGACTTCCCAATGAGCAGTTCTTC
CASSQGLPNEQFF